This T cell receptor (beta chain) was documented in a study of Tregs in tolerant kidney transplant recipients. Overall study results and limits: For some patients, primers changed over time, blocking nucleotide-level comparison.

The V gene's germline CDR1 is SGHNT and CDR2 YYREEE (reference sequence). The CDR3 extends over 14 amino acids. J lost 4 bases, V lost 4 bases, and 2 bases had no gene match. Data came from immunoSEQ multiplex PCR; TCRdb stores just in-frame clones and leaves some out. The repertoire holds 110,000 or so clones, nearly 90% seen once, with more than 0.3% in the top ten. This clone was observed once. Antigen unknown. This clonotype was obtained from a human donor who received a combined kidney and bone marrow transplant. The sequenced sample was CD4+ T cells from blood, obtained before the transplant. V is TRBV5-4 and J is TRBJ2-4, with TRBD1 matching 10 bases. The CDR3 DNA reads as TGTGCCAGCAGCGTGGACAGGGGGAAAAACATTCAGTACTTC. Translating gives CASSVDRGKNIQYF.